A selection of T cell receptor beta chains follows, all from one sample in a study of T cell changes during pregnancy in multiple sclerosis. Only in-frame clones appear in the TCRdb table, and some are missing; sequencing was by immunoSEQ multiplex PCR. The repertoire includes 40,000 or so clones, more than 90% of them detected once, and around 5.5% sits in the top ten. Material: CD8+ T cells from peripheral blood mononuclear cells, obtained in the third trimester of pregnancy. The source of these receptors is a female donor with multiple sclerosis, enrolled in a pregnancy study. Each CDR3 is given with its conserved first and last residue. The D gene is left open where the match is weak. The listing skips clone size in some rows; elsewhere it reads once, few, many or a size class.

>TRBJ2-1|TRBD2|TRBV5-1|NA
CASRSTSGIDEQFF
TGCGCCAGCAGGTCGACTAGCGGGATCGATGAGCAGTTCTTC
>TRBJ1-1|NA|TRBV2|NA
CASSDQGFNTEAFF
TGTGCCAGCAGTGATCAGGGCTTCAACACTGAAGCTTTCTTT
>TRBJ2-1|NA|TRBV4-3|NA
CASSQGPGNEQFF
TGCGCCAGCAGCCAAGGTCCAGGAAATGAGCAGTTCTTC
>TRBJ2-7|TRBD2|TRBV5-1|NA
CASSDSGSGEQYF
TGCGCCAGCAGCGATAGCGGGAGCGGCGAGCAGTACTTC
>TRBJ2-7|TRBD2|TRBV7-9|NA
CASSFSSGNYEQYF
TGTGCCAGCAGTTTCAGTAGCGGGAACTACGAGCAGTACTTC
>TRBJ2-1|NA|TRBV28|NA
CASSPLPSYNEQFF
TGTGCCAGCAGTCCTCTGCCCAGCTACAATGAGCAGTTCTTC
>TRBJ2-6|NA|TRBV27|NA
CASSLQRPGANVLTF
TGTGCCAGCAGTTTACAGCGTCCTGGGGCCAACGTCCTGACTTTC
>TRBJ2-7|TRBD1|TRBV28|NA
CASSLPGQTYEQYF
TGTGCCAGCAGTTTACCGGGACAGACGTACGAGCAGTACTTC
>TRBJ1-1|TRBD1|TRBV7-9|few
CASSFPTGEVNTEAFF
TGTGCCAGCAGCTTCCCGACAGGGGAGGTGAACACTGAAGCTTTCTTT
>TRBJ2-1|TRBD2|TRBV27|NA
CASSFGLAARDTFF
TGTGCCAGCAGTTTTGGACTAGCGGCTAGAGATACGTTCTTC
>TRBJ2-5|TRBD2|TRBV9|NA
CASSVASGSVGETQYF
TGTGCCAGCAGCGTAGCGAGCGGGAGCGTCGGCGAGACCCAGTACTTC
>TRBJ1-2|NA|TRBV10-3|NA
CAISESEDFQGSGYTF
TGTGCCATCAGTGAGTCAGAGGACTTCCAAGGATCTGGCTACACCTTC
>TRBJ2-3|TRBD2|TRBV18|many
CASRKRESPDTQYF
TGTGCCAGCCGTAAGCGGGAGTCCCCAGATACGCAGTATTTT
>TRBJ1-5|NA|TRBV7-2|NA
CASSPGGWFRPQHF
TGTGCCAGCAGCCCCGGAGGTTGGTTTAGGCCCCAGCATTTT
>TRBJ2-1|TRBD2|TRBV7-6|NA
CASSWGLADNEQFF
TGTGCCAGCAGCTGGGGACTAGCGGACAATGAGCAGTTCTTC
>TRBJ2-7|NA|TRBV4-2|once
CASSQDRAGTYEQYF
TGTGCCAGCAGCCAAGATAGGGCGGGCACCTACGAGCAGTACTTC
>TRBJ2-7|TRBD1|TRBV4-3|many
CASSQEGGTGGYEQYF
TGCGCCAGCAGCCAAGAAGGAGGGACAGGGGGCTACGAGCAGTACTTC
>TRBJ1-1|NA|TRBV28|few
CASTFEGSGTEAFF
TGTGCCAGCACCTTCGAGGGATCGGGAACTGAAGCTTTCTTT
>TRBJ2-5|TRBD2|TRBV7-9|NA
CASSPQLAGVETQYF
TGTGCCAGCAGCCCCCAACTAGCGGGAGTAGAGACCCAGTACTTC
>TRBJ2-1|TRBD2|TRBV10-1|once
CASSESTSGFRNEQFF
TGCGCCAGCAGTGAGTCAACTAGCGGGTTTCGGAATGAGCAGTTCTTC
>TRBJ2-1|NA|TRBV6-4|NA
CASSPGGTQSNEQFF
TGTGCCAGCAGTCCAGGCGGGACTCAATCCAATGAGCAGTTCTTC
>TRBJ2-1|TRBD2|TRBV27|once
CASSAGLADNEQFF
TGTGCCAGCAGTGCCGGACTAGCGGATAATGAGCAGTTCTTC
>TRBJ2-1|TRBD2|TRBV10-3|NA
CAISDLTSVLDEQFF
TGTGCCATCAGTGACCTTACTAGCGTACTCGATGAGCAGTTCTTC
>TRBJ2-3|TRBD2|TRBV6-4|NA
CASSAGTSGGSDTQYF
TGTGCCAGCAGCGCCGGGACTAGCGGGGGTTCAGATACGCAGTATTTT
>TRBJ1-2|TRBD1|TRBV27|NA
CASSLSNTGGFIGYTF
TGTGCCAGCAGTTTATCTAACACAGGGGGTTTTATTGGCTACACCTTC
>TRBJ2-1|TRBD2|TRBV4-2|NA
CASSQDASGSYNEQFF
TGTGCCAGCAGCCAAGATGCTAGCGGGAGCTACAATGAGCAGTTCTTC
>TRBJ1-2|NA|TRBV28|NA
CASSSRGRLTLNYGYTF
TGTGCCAGCAGTTCCCGGGGGAGGCTGACACTAAACTATGGCTACACCTTC
>TRBJ2-1|NA|TRBV25-1|NA
CATRRTASYNEQFF
TGTGCCACCAGAAGGACAGCCTCCTACAATGAGCAGTTCTTC
>TRBJ2-3|TRBD2|TRBV7-8|NA
CASSSPSGGSTDTQYF
TGTGCCAGCAGCTCTCCTAGCGGGGGAAGCACAGATACGCAGTATTTT
>TRBJ2-3|NA|TRBV28|NA
CASSLGGLGDTQYF
TGTGCCAGCAGTTTAGGAGGTTTGGGAGATACGCAGTATTTT
>TRBJ1-6|TRBD1|TRBV30|NA
CAWSAGTGGSPLHF
TGTGCCTGGAGTGCCGGGACAGGGGGTTCACCCCTCCACTTT
>TRBJ2-3|TRBD2|TRBV29-1|once
CSVEGLAGGSGPDTQYF
TGCAGCGTTGAGGGACTAGCGGGAGGAAGTGGACCAGATACGCAGTATTTT
>TRBJ2-1|TRBD2|TRBV7-2|NA
CASSLVGGSGARNNEQFF
TGTGCCAGCAGCTTAGTGGGAGGAAGCGGGGCCCGAAACAATGAGCAGTTCTTC
>TRBJ2-3|TRBD2|TRBV10-1|NA
CASTETSGRLDTQYF
TGCGCCAGCACAGAGACTAGCGGGAGGTTAGATACGCAGTATTTT
>TRBJ2-7|TRBD2|TRBV13|NA
CASSSRTRQYEQYF
TGTGCCAGCAGCTCCCGGACTAGACAATACGAGCAGTACTTC
>TRBJ1-2|NA|TRBV29-1|once
CSVEDRVAELRNYGYTF
TGCAGCGTTGAAGATCGTGTGGCGGAACTACGAAACTATGGCTACACCTTC
>TRBJ2-3|TRBD2|TRBV6-6|NA
CASRGAGLSDTQYF
TGTGCCAGCAGGGGAGCGGGATTGTCAGATACGCAGTATTTT
>TRBJ2-7|TRBD2|TRBV29-1|NA
CSARLAGGYEQYF
TGCAGCGCCCGACTAGCGGGAGGGTACGAGCAGTACTTC
>TRBJ2-7|TRBD2|TRBV28|NA
CASSSGRREGYEQYF
TGTGCCAGCAGTTCCGGGAGAAGGGAGGGCTACGAGCAGTACTTC
>TRBJ1-2|TRBD1|TRBV13|once
CASSFGQGGTYGYTF
TGTGCCAGCAGCTTCGGACAGGGGGGGACCTATGGCTACACCTTC
>TRBJ1-1|NA|TRBV5-1|NA
CASSLVASPFSEAFF
TGCGCCAGCAGCTTGGTAGCGTCCCCCTTCTCTGAAGCTTTCTTT
>TRBJ1-1|NA|TRBV4-3|NA
CASSQVRAGAEGFGTEAFF
TGCGCCAGCAGCCAAGTACGCGCAGGGGCTGAGGGGTTTGGCACTGAAGCTTTCTTT
>TRBJ2-7|NA|TRBV27|NA
CASSLSVGRLYEQYF
TGTGCCAGCAGTTTATCAGTCGGCAGGCTCTACGAGCAGTACTTC
>TRBJ2-7|NA|TRBV2|NA
CASSRAGQVYEQYF
TGTGCCAGCAGCCGAGCAGGACAAGTCTACGAGCAGTACTTC
>TRBJ2-1|NA|TRBV7-9|NA
CASSLVGFNEQFF
TGTGCCAGCAGCTTAGTCGGGTTCAATGAGCAGTTCTTC
>TRBJ2-3|NA|TRBV15|NA
CATSRGTGATDTQYF
TGTGCCACCAGCAGAGGTACGGGAGCGACAGATACGCAGTATTTT
>TRBJ1-5|NA|TRBV19|NA
CASSYGPNQPQHF
TGTGCCAGTAGTTATGGGCCCAATCAGCCCCAGCATTTT
>TRBJ2-7|TRBD1|TRBV28|NA
CASSLFSRTGHHEQYF
TGTGCCAGCAGTTTATTCTCCCGGACAGGGCACCACGAGCAGTACTTC
>TRBJ1-3|NA|TRBV9|NA
CASSAQGSGNTIYF
TGTGCCAGCAGCGCACAGGGCTCTGGAAACACCATATATTTT
>TRBJ1-4|TRBD1|TRBV19|NA
CASSIERQGPNEKLFF
TGTGCCAGTAGTATAGAGCGACAGGGGCCTAATGAAAAACTGTTTTTT
>TRBJ2-5|NA|TRBV13|NA
CASSLGQVGETQYF
TGTGCCAGCAGCTTAGGACAGGTGGGGGAGACCCAGTACTTC
>TRBJ2-1|TRBD2|TRBV15|NA
CATSRDRASGILNEQFF
TGTGCCACCAGCAGAGATCGCGCTAGCGGGATCCTCAATGAGCAGTTCTTC
>TRBJ2-6|NA|TRBV28|NA
CASSPDSISGANVLTF
TGTGCCAGCAGTCCGGACAGCATTTCTGGGGCCAACGTCCTGACTTTC
>TRBJ2-3|TRBD2|TRBV10-3|NA
CAISEGWRLAGTSTDTQYF
TGTGCCATCAGTGAGGGATGGAGGCTAGCGGGAACTAGCACAGATACGCAGTATTTT
>TRBJ2-3|TRBD1|TRBV15|NA
CATSRQGAPTDTQYF
TGTGCCACCAGCAGACAGGGGGCGCCGACAGATACGCAGTATTTT